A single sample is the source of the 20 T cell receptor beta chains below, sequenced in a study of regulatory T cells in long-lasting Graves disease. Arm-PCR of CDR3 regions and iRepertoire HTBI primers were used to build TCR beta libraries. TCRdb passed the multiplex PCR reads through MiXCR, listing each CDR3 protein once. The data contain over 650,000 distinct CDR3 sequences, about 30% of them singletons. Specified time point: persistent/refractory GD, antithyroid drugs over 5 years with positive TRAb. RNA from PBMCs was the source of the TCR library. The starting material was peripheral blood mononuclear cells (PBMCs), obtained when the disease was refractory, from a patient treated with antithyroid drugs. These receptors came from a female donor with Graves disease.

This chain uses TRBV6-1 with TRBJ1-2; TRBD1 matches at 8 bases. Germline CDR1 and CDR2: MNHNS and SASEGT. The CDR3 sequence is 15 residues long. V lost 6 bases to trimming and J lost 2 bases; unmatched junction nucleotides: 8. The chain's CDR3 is CASSLTGGLNYGYTF. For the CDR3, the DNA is TGTGCCAGCAGCCTTACAGGGGGGTTGAACTATGGCTACACCTTC.

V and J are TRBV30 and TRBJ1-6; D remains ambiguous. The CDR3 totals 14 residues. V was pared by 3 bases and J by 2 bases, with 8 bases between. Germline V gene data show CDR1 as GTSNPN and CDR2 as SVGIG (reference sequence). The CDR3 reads CAWSKKAYNSPLHF. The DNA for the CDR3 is TGTGCCTGGAGCAAAAAGGCCTATAATTCACCCCTCCACTTT.

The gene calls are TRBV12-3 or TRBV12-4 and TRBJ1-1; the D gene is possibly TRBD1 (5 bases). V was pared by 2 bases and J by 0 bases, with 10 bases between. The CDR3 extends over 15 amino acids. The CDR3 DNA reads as TGTGCCAGCAGTTTAATGGGACGGATGAACACTGAAGCTTTCTTT. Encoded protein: CASSLMGRMNTEAFF.

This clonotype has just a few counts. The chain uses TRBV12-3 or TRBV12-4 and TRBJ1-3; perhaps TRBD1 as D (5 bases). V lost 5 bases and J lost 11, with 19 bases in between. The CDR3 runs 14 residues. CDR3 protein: CASSVVAGGGAIYF. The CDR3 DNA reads TGTGCCAGCAGTGTAGTGGCAGGCGGAGGGGCCATATATTTT.

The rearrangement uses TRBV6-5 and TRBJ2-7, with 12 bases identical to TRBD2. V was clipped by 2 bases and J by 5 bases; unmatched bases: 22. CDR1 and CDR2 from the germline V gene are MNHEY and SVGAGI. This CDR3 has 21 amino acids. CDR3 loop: CASSYTHRPGLGTSGPHEQYF. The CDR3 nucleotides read TGTGCCAGCAGTTACACTCATCGCCCGGGACTGGGGACTAGCGGGCCCCACGAGCAGTACTTC.

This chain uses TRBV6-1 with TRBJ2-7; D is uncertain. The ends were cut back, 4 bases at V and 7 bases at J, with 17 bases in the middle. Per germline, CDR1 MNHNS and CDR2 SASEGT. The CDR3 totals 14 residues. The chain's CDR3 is CASSGGGGFIEQYF. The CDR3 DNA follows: TGTGCCAGCAGTGGAGGCGGCGGCTTCATAGAGCAGTACTTC.

For the CDR3, the DNA is TGCAGTGCCAGCCCACTCCGGGACAGGGGTTCAGGCTATGGCTACACCTTC. Translated: CSASPLRDRGSGYGYTF. V is TRBV20-1 and J is TRBJ1-2; 10 bases map to TRBD1. The germline V gene has CDR1 DFQATT and CDR2 SNEGSKA (reference sequence). Trimming took 6 bases from V and 4 from J; bases not matched to a gene: 17. The CDR3 has 17 amino acids.

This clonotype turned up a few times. CDR3 nucleotide sequence: TGTGCCAGCAGCCAACGGGACACTACCTACGAGCAGTACTTC. It is translated as CASSQRDTTYEQYF. The V gene is TRBV3-1, the J gene TRBJ2-7; tentative D call: TRBD1 (6 bases). This CDR3 has 14 amino acids. Trimming removed 2 bases from V and 2 bases from J, with 10 bases in between. CDR1 is LGHDT, CDR2 YNNKEL, per germline (reference sequence).

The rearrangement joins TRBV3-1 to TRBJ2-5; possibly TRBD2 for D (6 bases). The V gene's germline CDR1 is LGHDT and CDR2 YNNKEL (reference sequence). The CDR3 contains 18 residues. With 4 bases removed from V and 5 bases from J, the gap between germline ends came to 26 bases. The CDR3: CASSPSGGSGPPGETQYF. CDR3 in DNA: TGTGCCAGCAGCCCTAGTGGGGGTAGCGGCCCCCCAGGGGAGACCCAGTACTTC.

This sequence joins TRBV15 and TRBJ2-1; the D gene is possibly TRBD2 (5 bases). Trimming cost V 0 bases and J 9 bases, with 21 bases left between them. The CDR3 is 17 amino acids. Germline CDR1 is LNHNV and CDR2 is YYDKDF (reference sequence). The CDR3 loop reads CATSRDLPGSLPAEQFF. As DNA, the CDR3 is TGTGCCACCAGCAGAGATCTCCCGGGGTCTCTTCCTGCTGAGCAGTTCTTC.

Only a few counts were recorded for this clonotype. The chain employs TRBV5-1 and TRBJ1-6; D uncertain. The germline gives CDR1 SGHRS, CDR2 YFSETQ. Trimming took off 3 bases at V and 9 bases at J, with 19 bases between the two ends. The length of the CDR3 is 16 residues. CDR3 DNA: TGCGCCAGCAGCTCCCCGGACCGGGTAGCGGGTTCACCCCTCCACTTT. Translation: CASSSPDRVAGSPLHF.

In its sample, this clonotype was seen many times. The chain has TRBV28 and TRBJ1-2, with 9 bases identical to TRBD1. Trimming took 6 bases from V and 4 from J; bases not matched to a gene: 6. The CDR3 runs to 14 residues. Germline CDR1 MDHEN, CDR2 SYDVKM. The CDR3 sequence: CASRTGQGFYGYTF. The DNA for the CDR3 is TGTGCCAGCAGGACAGGACAGGGGTTCTATGGCTACACCTTC.

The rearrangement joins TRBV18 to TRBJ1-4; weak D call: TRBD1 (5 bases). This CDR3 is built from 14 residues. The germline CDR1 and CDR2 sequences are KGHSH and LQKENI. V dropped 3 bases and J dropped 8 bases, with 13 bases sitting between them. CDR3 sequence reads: CASSPQGLGEKLFF. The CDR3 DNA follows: TGTGCCAGCTCACCCCAGGGCCTTGGGGAAAAACTGTTTTTT.

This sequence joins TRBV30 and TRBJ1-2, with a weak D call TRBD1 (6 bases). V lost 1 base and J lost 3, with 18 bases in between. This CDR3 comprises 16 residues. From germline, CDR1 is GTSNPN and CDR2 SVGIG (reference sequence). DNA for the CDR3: TGTGCCTGGAGTGGTACTTTTCACAGGGTATACTATGGCTACACCTTC. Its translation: CAWSGTFHRVYYGYTF. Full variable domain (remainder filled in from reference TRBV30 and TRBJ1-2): SQTIHQWPATLVQPVGSPLSLECTVEGTSNPNLYWYRQAAGRGLQLLFYSVGIGQISSEVPQNLSASRPQDRQFILSSKKLLLSDSGFYLCAWSGTFHRVYYGYTFGSGTRLTVV.

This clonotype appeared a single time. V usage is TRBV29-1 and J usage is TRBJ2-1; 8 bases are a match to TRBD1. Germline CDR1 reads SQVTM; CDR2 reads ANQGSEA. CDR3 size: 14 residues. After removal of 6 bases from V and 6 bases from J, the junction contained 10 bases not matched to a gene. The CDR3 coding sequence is TGCAGCGTGACGGACAGGGAGTTTATCAATGAGCAGTTCTTC. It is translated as CSVTDREFINEQFF.

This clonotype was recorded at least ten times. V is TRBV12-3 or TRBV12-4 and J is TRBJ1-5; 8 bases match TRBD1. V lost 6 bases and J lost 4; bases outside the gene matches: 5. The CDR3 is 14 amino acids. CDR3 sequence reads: CASRTGTGNQPQHF. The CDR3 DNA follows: TGTGCCAGCAGGACCGGGACAGGTAATCAGCCCCAGCATTTT.

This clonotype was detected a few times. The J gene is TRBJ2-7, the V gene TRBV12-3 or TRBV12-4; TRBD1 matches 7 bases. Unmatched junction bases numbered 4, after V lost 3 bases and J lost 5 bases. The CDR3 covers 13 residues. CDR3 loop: CASSFNRGHEQYF. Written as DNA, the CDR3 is TGTGCCAGCAGTTTTAACAGGGGTCACGAGCAGTACTTC.

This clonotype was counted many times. CDR3 residues: CASSQTGEAFF. The CDR3 nucleotides are TGTGCCAGCAGTCAGACAGGGGAAGCTTTCTTT. The gene calls are TRBV12-3 or TRBV12-4 and TRBJ1-1; TRBD1 matches at 7 bases. CDR3 length equals 11 residues. With V trimmed by 5 bases and J by 8 bases, 2 bases remained unmatched.

In nucleotides, the CDR3 is TGTGCCAGCAGCTTACCGGACAAGAACACTGAAGCTTTCTTT. Amino acid sequence: CASSLPDKNTEAFF. This sequence joins TRBV7-9 and TRBJ1-1; TRBD1 might be the D (5 bases). CDR3 length equals 14 residues. Germline V CDR1 and CDR2: SEHNR, FQNEAQ (reference sequence). Between the trimmed V and J ends, which lost 2 bases and 1 base, there was a span of 8 bases.

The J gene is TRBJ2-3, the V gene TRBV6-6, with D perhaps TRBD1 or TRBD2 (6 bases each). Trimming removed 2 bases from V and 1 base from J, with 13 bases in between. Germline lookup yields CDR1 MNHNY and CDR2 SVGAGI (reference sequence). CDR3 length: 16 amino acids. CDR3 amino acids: CASSYRGASGTDTQYF. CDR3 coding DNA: TGTGCCAGCAGTTACAGGGGGGCTAGCGGCACAGATACGCAGTATTTT.